Shown below are 6 T cell receptor beta chains from a single sample sequenced in a study of beta chain features in type 1 diabetes. Study results and limitations: All four CD4+ subsets of Type 1 diabetes patients contained TCRB CDR3s that were moderately but significantly shorter.

The authors reverse transcribed all of the isolated RNA, so sequencing captured expressed TCRB transcripts. Data came from immunoSEQ multiplex PCR; TCRdb stores just in-frame clones and leaves some out. The sample lists around 250,000 clones, 20% to 25% occurring once. These TCRs are of unknown antigen specificity. The sequenced sample was naive CD4+ T cells from blood. The receptors here all came from a woman in her twenties or thirties with type 1 diabetes.

This clone has a handful of counts. The V call is TRBV11-2, the J call TRBJ2-5, with 7 bases fitting TRBD2. Losses at the gene ends were 8 bases for V and 1 base for J; bases not matched to a gene: 7. Germline-derived CDR1 and CDR2 are SGHAT and FQNNGV. This CDR3 spans 14 amino acids. Here the CDR3 DNA reads TGTGCCAGCGCATCGGGGGGATTCCAAGAGACCCAGTACTTC. Its translation: CASASGGFQETQYF.

In its sample, this clone was seen a few times. The chain joins TRBV5-1 to TRBJ2-1; maybe TRBD2 (6 bases). V lost 7 bases to trimming and J lost 3 bases, with 17 bases between them. This CDR3 has 15 amino acids. Germline V gene data show CDR1 as SGHRS and CDR2 as YFSETQ. The CDR3 region is CASLGGTGRYNEQFF. In nucleotides, the CDR3 is TGCGCCAGCTTAGGCGGGACTGGTCGCTACAATGAGCAGTTCTTC.

In this sample, this clone turned up a few times. V usage is TRBV2 and J usage is TRBJ2-1, with D possibly being TRBD2 (5 bases). Germline V gene sequence: CDR1 SNHLY, CDR2 FYNNEI. V dropped 4 bases and J dropped 0 bases, with 7 bases sitting between them. This CDR3 spans 14 amino acids. The CDR3 DNA is TGTGCCAGCAGTGGGGAGTACTCCTACAATGAGCAGTTCTTC. This encodes CASSGEYSYNEQFF. The whole variable domain, filled in from reference TRBV2 and TRBJ2-1, reads EPEVTQTPSHQVTQMGQEVILRCVPISNHLYFYWYRQILGQKVEFLVSFYNNEISEKSEIFDDQFSVERPDGSNFTLKIRSTKLEDSAMYFCASSGEYSYNEQFFGPGTRLTVL.

This clone has only one observation. This sequence joins TRBV2 and TRBJ2-2; no clear D. Germline CDR1 is SNHLY and CDR2 is FYNNEI. Trimming took off 3 bases at V and 6 bases at J, with 5 bases between the two ends. The CDR3 contains 12 residues. CDR3 loop: CASSDYPGELFF. CDR3 bases: TGTGCCAGCAGTGACTACCCCGGGGAGCTGTTTTTT.

V gene TRBV2 combines with J gene TRBJ2-7, with no clear D. CDR1 SNHLY and CDR2 FYNNEI come from the germline V gene. The CDR3 spans 12 residues. Trimming removed 4 bases at V and 6 bases at J, with 10 bases between. CDR3 residues: CASSVMAIEQYF. CDR3 nucleotides: TGTGCCAGCAGTGTCATGGCAATCGAGCAGTACTTC.

Notes on this clone: Within the sample, other DNA sequences also encode this same CDR3. The chain carries TRBV9 and TRBJ2-7; 7 nucleotides line up with TRBD1. The CDR3 has 12 residues. V lost 3 bases, J lost 4 bases, and 1 base stayed unmatched. Germline lookup yields CDR1 SGDLS and CDR2 YYNGEE. The CDR3 reads CASSEQGYEQYF. The CDR3 coding sequence is TGTGCCAGCAGCGAACAGGGGTACGAGCAGTACTTC.